What follows are 21 T cell receptor beta chains derived from one specimen sequenced in a study of blood T cell repertoires in COVID-19. Profiled with immunoSEQ multiplex PCR; TCRdb holds only in-frame clones, not every one. The sample has more than 60,000 clones; under 95% are singletons. The source material was peripheral blood. The receptors come from a human donor in a cohort sampled during active COVID-19.

This rearrangement joins TRBV5-4 to TRBJ2-2; 8 bases are a match to TRBD1. Germline V gene lookup returns CDR1 SGHNT and CDR2 YYREEE (reference sequence). V was pared by 5 bases and J by 0 bases, with 6 bases of the junction left unmatched. CDR3 size: 16 residues. This CDR3 reads CASSFGQGANTGELFF. In DNA, the CDR3 is TGTGCCAGCAGTTTTGGACAGGGTGCGAACACCGGGGAGCTGTTTTTT.

This sequence joins TRBV9 and TRBJ2-6; D perhaps matches TRBD2 (6 bases). The CDR3 runs 16 residues. Germline V gives CDR1 SGDLS, CDR2 YYNGEE. V was clipped by 1 base and J by 2 bases, with 10 bases between them. As DNA, the CDR3 is TGTGCCAGCAGCGTATCGCCTAGCGCTGGGGCCAACGTCCTGACTTTC. It is translated as CASSVSPSAGANVLTF.

This sequence joins TRBV5-1 and TRBJ2-7; 9 bases agree with TRBD2. Germline trimming cut 3 bases from V and 2 bases from J; bases unmatched to any gene: 3. The germline V gene has CDR1 SGHRS and CDR2 YFSETQ. The CDR3 is made up of 14 amino acids. CDR3 sequence: CASSYGTSPYEQYF. DNA of the CDR3: TGCGCCAGCAGCTATGGGACTAGCCCCTACGAGCAGTACTTC.

The V and J genes are TRBV7-8 and TRBJ2-3; TRBD2 aligns across 7 bases. Trimming cost V 3 bases and J 1 base; bases outside gene matches: 4. The CDR3 length is 15 residues. From germline, CDR1 is SGHVS and CDR2 FQNEAQ. This chain's CDR3 is CASSFRLAGTDTQYF. As DNA, the CDR3 is TGTGCCAGCAGCTTCCGGCTAGCGGGCACAGATACGCAGTATTTT. Together with reference TRBV7-8 and TRBJ2-3, the CDR3 gives the full variable domain: GAGVSQSPRYKVAKRGQDVALRCDPISGHVSLFWYQQALGQGPEFLTYFQNEAQLDKSGLPSDRFFAERPEGSVSTLKIQRTQQEDSAVYLCASSFRLAGTDTQYFGPGTRLTVL.

The sample holds a few counts of this clone. This sequence joins TRBV18 and TRBJ2-7; 12 bases match TRBD1. V lost 3 bases, J lost 4 bases, and 4 bases stayed unmatched. CDR1 KGHSH and CDR2 LQKENI come from the germline V gene. CDR3 length: 15 amino acids. CDR3 coding DNA: TGTGCCAGCTCACCCGGGACAGGGGGCTGGTACGAGCAGTACTTC. Residues: CASSPGTGGWYEQYF.

V and J are TRBV29-1 and TRBJ1-1, with TRBD1 identical over 8 bases. CDR3 length: 13 amino acids. Trimming cost V 2 bases and J 4 bases; bases outside gene matches: 3. From germline, CDR1 is SQVTM and CDR2 ANQGSEA. The CDR3 coding sequence is TGCAGCGTTGAACAGGGGGCTTCCACTGAAGCTTTCTTT. As protein: CSVEQGASTEAFF.

J is TRBJ2-1 and V is TRBV19, with 13 bases fitting TRBD2. Per germline, CDR1 LNHDA and CDR2 SQIVND (reference sequence). CDR3 length equals 15 residues. Trimming cost V 4 bases and J 8 bases; bases outside gene matches: 5. CDR3 region: CASSRGTSGVDEQFF. In nucleotides, the CDR3 is TGTGCCAGTAGTAGGGGGACTAGCGGGGTCGATGAGCAGTTCTTC.

The rearrangement links TRBV9 to TRBJ2-2, with 7 bases matching TRBD1. The CDR3 is 17 residues long. The J segment lost 1 base and the V segment lost 2 bases, leaving 8 bases of the junction unmatched. Germline CDR1 and CDR2: SGDLS and YYNGEE. The CDR3 DNA is TGTGCCAGCAGCGTGGGTGAGGGACAGATGAACACCGGGGAGCTGTTTTTT. This encodes CASSVGEGQMNTGELFF.

The V call is TRBV7-8, the J call TRBJ2-1, with TRBD1 matching over 10 bases. This CDR3 has 14 amino acids. The J segment lost 10 bases and the V segment lost 5 bases, leaving 8 bases of the junction unmatched. Germline V gene sequence: CDR1 SGHVS, CDR2 FQNEAQ. The CDR3 sequence: CASSTGTGVREQFF. The CDR3 bases are TGTGCCAGCAGCACCGGGACAGGGGTACGGGAGCAGTTCTTC.

The rearrangement uses TRBV18 and TRBJ1-2; TRBD1 matches 8 bases. V lost 6 bases, J lost 0 bases, and 6 bases stayed unmatched. This CDR3 has 15 amino acids. Germline V lookup: CDR1 KGHSH, CDR2 LQKENI. CDR3 nucleotide sequence: TGTGCCAGCTCCTGGACAGGGCCGCCTAACTATGGCTACACCTTC. It translates to CASSWTGPPNYGYTF.

The chain is built from TRBV5-1 and TRBJ2-1; TRBD2 agrees at 9 bases. The CDR3 is made up of 16 amino acids. Trimming at V came to 1 base and at J to 0 bases, leaving 2 bases not matched to a gene. CDR1 SGHRS and CDR2 YFSETQ come from the germline V gene. The CDR3 DNA reads as TGCGCCAGCAGCTTGAGACTAGCGGACTCCTACAATGAGCAGTTCTTC. This codes for CASSLRLADSYNEQFF.

This chain joins TRBV9 and TRBJ1-2; 7 bases map to TRBD1. The CDR3 runs to 11 residues. The V gene end was trimmed by 6 bases and the J gene end by 6 bases; junction bases not matched to a gene: 2. The germline CDR1 and CDR2 sequences are SGDLS and YYNGEE. The CDR3 is CASNRGHGYTF. The CDR3 coding sequence is TGTGCCAGCAACAGGGGTCATGGCTACACCTTC.

This clone came up once. The chain links TRBV10-3 to TRBJ2-3; weak D call: TRBD1 (6 bases). CDR1 and CDR2 (germline): ENHRY, SYGVKD. Trimming left V 5 bases short and J 6 bases short, with 15 bases between. This CDR3 is built from 14 residues. The CDR3: CAISSGQLADTQYF. CDR3 nucleotide sequence: TGTGCCATCAGTTCTGGACAGCTAGCCGATACGCAGTATTTT.

The rearrangement uses TRBV6-4 and TRBJ1-1; 12 bases are shared with TRBD1. Germline V gene data show CDR1 as MRHNA and CDR2 as SNTAGT. The CDR3 length is 15 residues. J gave up 7 bases and V 4 bases, and 7 bases lay outside the gene matches. CDR3 coding DNA: TGTGCCAGCAGTGCGGGGACAGGGGGCGATGGTGAAGCTTTCTTT. Translating gives CASSAGTGGDGEAFF.

This chain connects TRBV19 to TRBJ2-7; 10 bases are a match to TRBD1. Per germline, CDR1 LNHDA and CDR2 SQIVND (reference sequence). Unmatched junction bases numbered 6, after V lost 8 bases and J lost 2 bases. CDR3 length: 14 amino acids. DNA of the CDR3: TGTGCCAGTGGCCGGGACAGGGGAACCTACGAGCAGTACTTC. Its protein product is CASGRDRGTYEQYF.

The chain uses TRBV7-2 and TRBJ1-3; 9 bases align to TRBD1. V gave up 4 bases and J gave up 1 base; unmatched junction bases: 5. Germline V gives CDR1 SGHTA, CDR2 FQGNSA. This CDR3 is 16 amino acids long. The CDR3 reads CASSSDRGTSGNTIYF. As DNA, the CDR3 is TGTGCCAGCAGCTCAGACAGGGGGACATCTGGAAACACCATATATTTT.

This clone appeared once. The genes are TRBV6-5 and TRBJ2-2; D is unresolved. The CDR3 totals 14 residues. Germline V gives CDR1 MNHEY, CDR2 SVGAGI. V lost 6 bases and J lost 3, with 11 bases in between. In DNA, the CDR3 is TGTGCCAGCAGGCCATCAGCGTACACCGGGGAGCTGTTTTTT. Translated: CASRPSAYTGELFF.

This chain links TRBV10-3 with TRBJ2-1, with TRBD2 identical over 13 bases. V trimming: 6 bases; J trimming: 8 bases; junction bases outside the gene matches: 4. The CDR3 runs to 14 residues. The germline V gene has CDR1 ENHRY and CDR2 SYGVKD. In nucleotides, the CDR3 is TGTGCCATCAGAGGACTAGCGGGGGTAGATGAGCAGTTCTTC. It encodes CAIRGLAGVDEQFF.

This sequence joins TRBV29-1 and TRBJ1-5; 7 bases are shared with TRBD1. Germline trimming cut 3 bases from V and 4 bases from J; bases unmatched to any gene: 3. Germline CDR1 reads SQVTM; CDR2 reads ANQGSEA. This CDR3 has 13 amino acids. CDR3 region: CSVEWDRNQPQHF. The CDR3 coding sequence is TGCAGCGTTGAGTGGGACAGAAATCAGCCCCAGCATTTT.

The rearrangement uses TRBV12-3 or TRBV12-4 and TRBJ1-1; D gene unclear. Trimming shortened V by 7 bases and J by 5 bases, and 11 bases separated the two germline ends. This CDR3 is built from 12 residues. The CDR3 nucleotides are TGTGCCAGCATTCAAACGGGGACTGAAGCTTTCTTT. It codes for CASIQTGTEAFF.

This sequence joins TRBV5-5 and TRBJ2-5; 11 nucleotides agree with TRBD2. The CDR3 is made up of 17 amino acids. CDR1 and CDR2 from the germline V gene are SGHKS and YYEKEE (reference sequence). The junction had 12 bases not matched to a gene; V was cut back by 4 bases and J by 4 bases. The CDR3 nucleotides read TGTGCCAGCAGCCAGGTCGTTAGCGGGGGGGACCGAGAGACCCAGTACTTC. Its protein is CASSQVVSGGDRETQYF.